The TCR beta chain described here comes from a study of OX40 agonist ivuxolimab in advanced cancers. Using immunoSEQ multiplex PCR, the repertoire was profiled, and TCRdb retains in-frame clones only, with some absent. Here the sample spans 80,000 to 95,000 clones, about 91% being singletons. Germline V gene lookup returns CDR1 SGHTS and CDR2 YDEGEE. The CDR3 sequence is 16 residues long. Germline trimming cut 3 bases from V and 3 bases from J; bases unmatched to any gene: 12. The input for sequencing was CD4+ or CD8+ T cells sorted from blood, taken in a trial of the OX40 agonist ivuxolimab. The TCR sequence derives from an adult with an advanced solid tumor such as melanoma, head and neck, liver or kidney cancer. V and J are TRBV5-8 and TRBJ2-7, with TRBD2 matching 7 bases. In DNA, the CDR3 is TGTGCCAGCAGCTCCAGCGGGATCAATTTTAACTACGAGCAGTACTTC. Translating it yields CASSSSGINFNYEQYF.